One and the same sample provided the 14 T cell receptor beta chains below, sequenced in a study of technical replicates of blood from a handful of donors. Profiling relied on immunoSEQ multiplex PCR, and the TCRdb table lists in-frame clones only, not all of them. The profile covers around 67,000 clones, with 70% to 90% appearing a single time and roughly 5% taken by the ten largest. Specimen: PBMCs. The source of these receptors is a human donor in good health. Some clones in this sample may be carry-over from other donors' samples.

J is TRBJ1-5 and V is TRBV27; D is uncertain. The germline V gene has CDR1 MNHEY and CDR2 SMNVEV (reference sequence). With 0 bases removed from V and 2 bases from J, the gap between germline ends came to 8 bases. CDR3 length: 15 residues. The CDR3 sequence: CASSLSTAGNQPQHF. As DNA, the CDR3 is TGTGCCAGCAGTTTATCGACGGCGGGCAATCAGCCCCAGCATTTT.

J is TRBJ1-1 and V is TRBV5-8; 8 bases line up with TRBD1. The CDR3 sequence is 13 residues long. V shed 4 bases, J shed 8 bases, and the junction held 7 bases outside the gene matches. Germline V gene data show CDR1 as SGHTS and CDR2 as YDEGEE. The CDR3 bases are TGTGCCAGCAGCATATACCGGGACAGGGAAGCTTTCTTT. It encodes CASSIYRDREAFF.

This clone appeared a few times. The rearrangement uses TRBV7-9 and TRBJ2-7, with a weak D call TRBD2 (5 bases). Germline CDR1 is SEHNR and CDR2 is FQNEAQ (reference sequence). The V and J ends lost 5 bases and 2 bases respectively, with 13 bases between them. This CDR3 spans 14 amino acids. The CDR3 sequence: CASSLRGITYEQYF. The CDR3 nucleotides read TGTGCCAGCAGCCTCCGGGGTATTACCTACGAGCAGTACTTC.

J is TRBJ2-5 and V is TRBV7-2, with a weak D call TRBD2 (6 bases). Trimming cost V 4 bases and J 7 bases, with 13 bases left between them. Germline V gene data show CDR1 as SGHTA and CDR2 as FQGNSA. The CDR3 length is 13 residues. The CDR3 bases are TGTGCCAGCAGCTCCGGACCAGCGGGGACCCAGTACTTC. Protein product: CASSSGPAGTQYF.

The chain is built from TRBV9 and TRBJ1-3; 7 bases align to TRBD1. This CDR3 is built from 14 residues. Trimming at V came to 5 bases and at J to 8 bases, leaving 10 bases not matched to a gene. Germline loops: CDR1 SGDLS, CDR2 YYNGEE. CDR3 sequence: CASRPGTVGDTIYF. The CDR3 DNA follows: TGTGCCAGCAGGCCCGGGACAGTTGGGGACACCATATATTTT. The full variable domain, rest sourced from reference TRBV9 and TRBJ1-3, is DSGVTQTPKHLITATGQRVTLRCSPRSGDLSVYWYQQSLDQGLQFLIQYYNGEERAKGNILERFSAQQFPDLHSELNLSSLELGDSALYFCASRPGTVGDTIYFGEGSWLTVV.

The V gene is TRBV6-5, the J gene TRBJ2-2; D remains unclear. The V gene's germline CDR1 is MNHEY and CDR2 SVGAGI. CDR3 size: 15 residues. Trimming took 5 bases from V and 0 from J, leaving 10 bases between them. This CDR3 is CASSRHSANTGELFF. The CDR3 DNA reads as TGTGCCAGCAGTCGACATTCCGCGAACACCGGGGAGCTGTTTTTT.

This rearrangement joins TRBV6-1 to TRBJ2-7; 9 positions match TRBD1. Germline V gene sequence: CDR1 MNHNS, CDR2 SASEGT. This CDR3 region has 13 residues. The J segment lost 5 bases and the V segment lost 8 bases, leaving 7 bases of the junction unmatched. The CDR3 region is CASAAQGADEQYF. DNA for the CDR3: TGTGCCAGCGCAGCACAGGGGGCGGACGAGCAGTACTTC.

This chain links TRBV11-1 with TRBJ1-6; no definite D call. Germline CDR1 and CDR2: SGHAT and FQDESV (reference sequence). CDR3 size: 14 residues. V lost 4 bases and J lost 0, with 4 bases in between. The CDR3 loop is CASSSLSYNSPLHF. CDR3 nucleotides: TGTGCCAGCAGCTCCCTCTCCTATAATTCACCCCTCCACTTT.

This chain connects TRBV7-2 to TRBJ1-1; tentatively, D is TRBD1 (5 bases). V lost 1 base to trimming and J lost 6 bases, with 12 bases between them. The CDR3 sequence is 14 residues long. Germline CDR1 and CDR2: SGHTA and FQGNSA. CDR3 amino acids: CASSLGRGKSEAFF. The DNA for the CDR3 is TGTGCCAGCAGCTTAGGACGGGGGAAGTCTGAAGCTTTCTTT.

The rearrangement links TRBV7-6 to TRBJ2-5; 7 bases map to TRBD2. CDR3 length: 17 residues. Germline CDR1 SGHVS, CDR2 FNYEAQ. V dropped 2 bases and J dropped 2; count of bases not matched to a gene: 11. CDR3 sequence (DNA): TGTGCCAGCAGCTTACGAGGGCTAGCGGCCCCTCAAGAGACCCAGTACTTC. It encodes CASSLRGLAAPQETQYF.

This rearrangement joins TRBV5-5 to TRBJ2-7; D perhaps matches TRBD2 (5 bases). Germline CDR1 reads SGHKS; CDR2 reads YYEKEE (reference sequence). Trimming removed 0 bases at V and 2 bases at J, with 12 bases between. This CDR3 has 15 residues. This chain's CDR3 is CASSLGPGYTYEQYF. The CDR3 DNA reads TGTGCCAGCAGCTTGGGCCCGGGGTACACCTACGAGCAGTACTTC.

The chain carries TRBV7-2 and TRBJ2-1; TRBD2 matches at 7 bases. Germline V gene lookup returns CDR1 SGHTA and CDR2 FQGNSA. CDR3 size: 15 residues. The junction had 4 bases not matched to a gene; V was cut back by 3 bases and J by 2 bases. The CDR3 DNA reads TGTGCCAGCAGCTTGTCCGGGACTACCTACAATGAGCAGTTCTTC. Translation gives CASSLSGTTYNEQFF.

This rearrangement joins TRBV10-3 to TRBJ2-1; tentative D call: TRBD1 (6 bases). V lost 0 bases and J lost 7, with 16 bases in between. The CDR3 runs 16 residues. The germline gives CDR1 ENHRY, CDR2 SYGVKD. The CDR3 spells CAISESYETGGNEQFF. DNA for the CDR3: TGTGCCATCAGTGAGTCATATGAGACAGGAGGAAATGAGCAGTTCTTC.

This clone was detected once. The chain carries TRBV5-4 and TRBJ2-3; 10 bases align to TRBD2. This CDR3 spans 15 amino acids. Germline-derived CDR1 and CDR2 are SGHNT and YYREEE (reference sequence). Trimming at V came to 5 bases and at J to 6 bases, leaving 9 bases not matched to a gene. Here the CDR3 DNA reads TGTGCCAGCAGGGCCGGGACTAGCGCCTTGGATACGCAGTATTTT. As protein: CASRAGTSALDTQYF.